The clone carrying this T cell receptor (beta chain) occurred a few times. The antigen remains unidentified. The data derive from a study of glioma-infiltrating T cells. The iRepertoire nested amplicon-rescue multiplex PCR amplified TCR alpha and beta CDR3s from RNA. TCRdb analysed the multiplex PCR reads with MiXCR anew, one entry per CDR3 protein. The table records 300,000 to 400,000 distinct CDR3 sequences, 41% of them present only once. Study-level results: Signature shared blood CDR3 motifs were enriched in low-divergence and depleted in high-divergence patients.

The CDR3 extends over 15 amino acids. Germline CDR1 MDHEN, CDR2 SYDVKM. V was pared by 5 bases and J by 4 bases, with 10 bases of the junction left unmatched. The TCR sequence derives from a human donor with low-grade glioma or glioblastoma, undergoing nonglioma brain surgery, or in good health (not recorded which). The specimen sequenced was glioma tissue, nonneoplastic brain tissue, or PBMCs (not recorded which). The chain employs TRBV28 and TRBJ2-7; TRBD2 matches at 8 bases. The CDR3 sequence: CASSQPGAGGYEQYF. The CDR3 nucleotides read TGTGCCAGCAGTCAGCCCGGGGCGGGGGGATACGAGCAGTACTTC.